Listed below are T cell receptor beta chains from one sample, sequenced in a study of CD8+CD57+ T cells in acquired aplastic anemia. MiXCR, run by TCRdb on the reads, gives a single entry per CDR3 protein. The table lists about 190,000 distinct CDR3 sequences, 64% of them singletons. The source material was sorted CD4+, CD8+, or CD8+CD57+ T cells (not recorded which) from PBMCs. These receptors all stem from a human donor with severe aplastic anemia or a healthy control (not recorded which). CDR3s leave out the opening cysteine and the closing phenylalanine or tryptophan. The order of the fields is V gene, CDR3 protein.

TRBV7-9 VSSLSLTDTQY
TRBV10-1 ASSLVQGTTEAF
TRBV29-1 SVGPPLAGYYEQY
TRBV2 ASSPDRSLAGGQY
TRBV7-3 ASSLGPGIGNEQY
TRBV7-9 ASSMTSGIDEQY
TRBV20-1 SASNEYEQY
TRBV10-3 AITGDLWTGENYGYT
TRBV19 ASSNRGPNTEAF
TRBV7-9 ASSLKREVFQETQY
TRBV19 ASSIEGSRVSYEQY
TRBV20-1 SARDRSLGMNTEAF
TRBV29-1 SVLLGLPPQF
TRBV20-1 SAVRGVSSGYT
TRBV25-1 ASSASRGTGGSGANVLT
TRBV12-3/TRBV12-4 ASRRTGAYSHGYT
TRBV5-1 ASSWGVGGLDTEAF
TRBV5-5 ASSWDRPTAYEQY
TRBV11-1 ASTSRTGNYGYT
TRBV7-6 ASSPGVPEQY
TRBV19 ANSRERDGQPQH
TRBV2 ASRGLAGAYEQY
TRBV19 ASGSSGNTIY
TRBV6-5 ASRVTGTGLMNTEAF
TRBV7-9 ASSLAGGFADTQY
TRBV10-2 ASSDRGLAGLNEQF
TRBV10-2 ASSVTTTEAF
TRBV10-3 ATGPGQGRETQY
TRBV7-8 ASSKLRDRGFYGYT
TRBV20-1 SASTGGTTS
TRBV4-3 ASSQDLSGGPADTQY
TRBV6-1 ASSEVPGNQETQY
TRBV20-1 SAREAEYEQY
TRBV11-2 ASSPSRGTGYT
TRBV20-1 SASEDVYSPLH
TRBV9 ASSVISNDSPLH
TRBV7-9 ASSITGSGYT